These T cell receptor beta chains were read from a single sample in a study of T cells in Graves' hyperthyroidism and ophthalmopathy. Each CDR3 protein gets one entry after TCRdb re-called the multiplex PCR reads with MiXCR. This repertoire shows about half a million distinct CDR3 sequences, roughly 25% found once; its top ten account for about 11%. The sequencing input was blood. These receptors came from a woman aged 30 to 39 with Graves' ophthalmopathy. CDR3s include the opening cysteine and the closing phenylalanine or tryptophan. Each record gives: V gene, J gene, clone size, D gene, CDR3 protein, CDR3 DNA. The D gene is left open where the match is weak. A row's size may be missing; if present it is once, few, many or a size class.

>TRBV6-5|TRBJ2-7|few|NA
CASSSLARSYEQYF
TGTGCCAGCAGTTCCCTGGCACGCTCCTACGAGCAGTACTTC
>TRBV30|TRBJ1-1|few|NA
CAWIRDSLNTEASF
TGTGCCTGGATTCGAGACAGTCTGAACACTGAAGCTTCCTTT
>TRBV7-3|TRBJ1-6|NA|NA
CASSLEAGRNSPLHF
TGTGCCAGCAGCTTAGAGGCAGGGCGTAATTCACCCCTCCACTTT
>TRBV2|TRBJ1-2|many|NA
CASRGGTYGYTF
TGTGCCAGCAGGGGGGGTACCTATGGCTACACCTTC
>TRBV4-3|TRBJ1-1|many|NA
CASSQGAVNTEAFF
TGCGCCAGCAGCCAAGGTGCTGTGAACACTGAAGCTTTCTTT
>TRBV6-2/TRBV6-3|TRBJ1-5|many|NA
CASSPPGGPYQPQHF
TGTGCCAGCAGCCCTCCCGGGGGGCCCTATCAGCCCCAGCATTTT
>TRBV6-1|TRBJ1-5|NA|NA
CASSESLGNQPQHF
TGTGCCAGCAGTGAATCTCTGGGAAATCAGCCCCAGCATTTT
>TRBV12-3/TRBV12-4|TRBJ1-2|many|NA
CASSFRWSDGYTF
TGTGCCAGCAGTTTTAGGTGGAGCGATGGCTACACCTTC
>TRBV28|TRBJ2-6|many|NA
CASSPPPGSGANVLTF
TGTGCCAGCAGTCCCCCCCCGGGGTCTGGGGCCAACGTCCTGACTTTC
>TRBV6-1|TRBJ1-2|many|TRBD1
CASSDPAGTGIGYTF
TGTGCCAGCAGTGACCCAGCCGGGACAGGGATTGGCTACACCTTC
>TRBV28|TRBJ2-7|NA|TRBD2
CASSRLAGLGYEQYF
TGTGCCAGCAGCCGACTAGCGGGACTTGGGTACGAGCAGTACTTC
>TRBV20-1|TRBJ2-5|many|TRBD2
CSARYGAGGETQYF
TGCAGTGCTAGATACGGGGCGGGGGGGGAGACCCAGTACTTC
>TRBV12-3/TRBV12-4|TRBJ1-5|NA|NA
CASSLRHNGQPQHF
TGTGCCAGCAGTTTACGGCACAACGGTCAGCCCCAGCATTTT
>TRBV3-1|TRBJ1-1|many|NA
CASLGGGVTEAFF
TGTGCCAGCCTGGGCGGGGGGGTCACTGAAGCTTTCTTT
>TRBV7-3|TRBJ1-1|NA|NA
CASSLEGRDMNTEAFF
TGTGCCAGCAGCTTAGAAGGTCGTGACATGAACACTGAAGCTTTCTTT
>TRBV6-1|TRBJ2-2|NA|NA
CASTLTNSGELFF
TGTGCCAGCACCCTGACCAATTCCGGGGAGCTGTTTTTT
>TRBV5-1|TRBJ1-2|few|NA
CASSLAFNYGYTF
TGCGCCAGCAGCTTGGCATTTAACTATGGCTACACCTTC
>TRBV20-1|TRBJ2-5|many|TRBD2
CSVGSSGGMRETQYF
TGCAGTGTAGGGTCTAGCGGGGGGATGAGGGAGACCCAGTACTTC
>TRBV7-6|TRBJ2-7|NA|TRBD2
CASSFLAGDGDEQYF
TGTGCCAGCAGCTTCTTAGCGGGAGACGGCGACGAGCAGTACTTC
>TRBV7-2|TRBJ1-2|NA|NA
CASSPPGIGYTF
TGTGCCAGCAGCCCTCCGGGTATTGGCTACACCTTC
>TRBV10-3|TRBJ2-7|many|TRBD1
CAISESWTGIYEQYF
TGTGCCATCAGTGAGTCGTGGACAGGGATCTACGAGCAGTACTTC
>TRBV6-5|TRBJ1-3|many|NA
CASSYSARDSSGNTIYF
TGTGCCAGCAGTTACTCGGCCAGGGATTCCTCTGGAAACACCATATATTTT
>TRBV12-3/TRBV12-4|TRBJ1-1|many|NA
CASNPTTGPGGAEAFF
TGTGCCAGCAACCCGACGACAGGTCCCGGAGGGGCTGAAGCTTTCTTT
>TRBV2|TRBJ1-1|many|TRBD1
CASRRDRAGTEAFF
TGTGCCAGCAGAAGGGACAGGGCGGGGACTGAAGCTTTCTTT
>TRBV20-1|TRBJ1-5|NA|NA
CSARDPGQNNQPQHF
TGCAGTGCTAGAGATCCCGGACAAAACAATCAGCCCCAGCATTTT
>TRBV3-1|TRBJ1-1|many|TRBD1
CASSPIQGMNTEAFF
TGTGCCAGCAGCCCAATACAGGGGATGAACACTGAAGCTTTCTTT
>TRBV7-2|TRBJ1-5|many|NA
CASSSGREPQHF
TGTGCCAGCAGCTCTGGGCGGGAGCCCCAGCATTTT
>TRBV19|TRBJ1-2|NA|NA
CASTPFSLESLAPYGYTF
TGTGCCAGTACCCCTTTTTCGTTGGAATCTTTAGCTCCTTATGGCTACACCTTC
>TRBV27|TRBJ2-2|NA|TRBD1
CASSPRDRGPGELFF
TGTGCCAGCAGTCCAAGGGACAGGGGCCCCGGGGAGCTGTTTTTT
>TRBV4-2|TRBJ2-5|many|NA
CASSQDYGRETQYF
TGTGCCAGCAGCCAAGATTATGGGAGAGAGACCCAGTACTTC
>TRBV2|TRBJ1-2|NA|TRBD1
CATSDSGQADLPDGYTF
TGTGCCACCAGTGATTCAGGACAGGCCGACCTTCCAGATGGCTACACCTTC
>TRBV20-1|TRBJ2-5|NA|NA
CSARGLSKRTQYF
TGCAGTGCTAGAGGGCTGTCTAAGAGAACCCAGTACTTC
>TRBV20-1|TRBJ2-4|few|NA
CSARRSDLQNIKYF
TGCAGTGCTAGAAGGTCGGACCTACAAAACATTAAGTACTTC
>TRBV7-9|TRBJ1-1|few|NA
CASSNVNTEAFF
TGTGCCAGCAGCAACGTGAACACTGAAGCTTTCTTT
>TRBV2|TRBJ1-1|many|TRBD1
CASSEADRGTEAFF
TGTGCCAGCAGTGAAGCGGACAGGGGGACTGAAGCTTTCTTT
>TRBV19|TRBJ1-5|many|NA
CASSIADSNQPQHF
TGTGCCAGTAGTATAGCTGATAGCAATCAGCCCCAGCATTTT
>TRBV28|TRBJ2-7|NA|NA
CASSLAGHPFEQYF
TGTGCCAGCAGTTTGGCGGGACACCCCTTCGAGCAGTACTTC
>TRBV14|TRBJ1-2|NA|NA
CASSQVQSYGYTF
TGTGCCAGCAGCCAAGTCCAGAGCTATGGCTACACCTTC
>TRBV3-1|TRBJ1-2|many|TRBD1
CASSLGQGHYGYTF
TGTGCCAGCAGCCTGGGACAGGGCCACTATGGCTACACCTTC
>TRBV20-1|TRBJ1-2|once|NA
CSAGDTILYGYTF
TGCAGTGCCGGGGACACCATCCTTTATGGCTACACCTTC
>TRBV6-2/TRBV6-3|TRBJ1-3|NA|NA
CASSYSGRPGETIYF
TGTGCCAGCAGTTACTCCGGTCGTCCGGGAGAGACCATATATTTT
>TRBV28|TRBJ2-5|many|NA
CASSPDSPGETQYF
TGTGCCAGCAGCCCTGACAGCCCGGGGGAGACCCAGTACTTC
>TRBV5-1|TRBJ2-2|many|NA
CASSFTTTGELFF
TGCGCCAGCAGCTTTACTACCACCGGGGAGCTGTTTTTT
>TRBV12-3/TRBV12-4|TRBJ1-5|NA|NA
CASSLGSNNQPQHF
TGTGCCAGCAGCCTAGGGTCAAACAATCAGCCCCAGCATTTT
>TRBV30|TRBJ1-5|NA|NA
CAWSANLEFGQPQHF
TGTGCCTGGAGTGCGAACTTGGAGTTTGGTCAGCCCCAGCATTTT
>TRBV28|TRBJ1-2|many|TRBD1
CASSSSPTGRGYTF
TGTGCCAGCAGTTCCTCCCCGACAGGGCGAGGCTACACCTTC